This TCR beta chain was sequenced for a study of identical twins. The study, taken as a whole, reports: There were fewer insertions in abundant cord blood beta clonotypes, but memory repertoires showed no such pattern. The study drew conclusions from cross-sectional statistical analysis, not from following the same donors.

TCRdb redid the calling of the 5' RACE reads with MiXCR, one entry per CDR3 protein. This sample carries around 280,000 distinct CDR3 sequences, roughly 8.6% of them seen once, and the ten largest clones take more than 2%. Points on this clonotype: Its antigen remains unidentified. The final CDR3 position lacks the conserved phenylalanine or tryptophan, pointing to a likely read error.

Per germline, CDR1 MDHEN and CDR2 SYDVKM. V was shortened by 7 bases and J by 8 bases, with 9 bases between the two germline ends. The CDR3 consists of 11 residues. These data were also reused for a study on yellow fever vaccine responses in identical twins.

The specimen sequenced was memory (CD45RO+) T cells sorted from blood. The source is a woman aged 18-29 years in good health. This chain uses TRBV28 with TRBJ2-1; D not resolved. CDR3 loop: CASTSVDEQFS. The DNA for the CDR3 is TGTGCCAGCACATCGGTCGATGAGCAGTTCTCC.